The 14 T cell receptor beta chains in this list originate from one sample, sequenced in a study of T-cell reconstitution after alpha-beta-depleted transplantation in children. Unique molecular identifiers were built into the TCRbeta library. MiXCR, run by TCRdb on the PCR reads, gives a single entry per CDR3 protein. The repertoire holds around 93,000 distinct CDR3 sequences, roughly 8% seen once, with under 8% in the top ten. This material consisted of PBMCs from the stem cell graft donor, taken from the stem cell graft. The receptors were sampled from a human donor who donated a stem cell graft to a child with congenital amegakaryocytic thrombocytopenia.

The sample holds many counts of this clonotype. The genes are TRBV30 and TRBJ1-1, with D unresolved. The germline V and J ends were trimmed by 2 bases and 1 base, with 5 bases remaining between them. Germline lookup yields CDR1 GTSNPN and CDR2 SVGIG (reference sequence). This CDR3 has 12 amino acids. The CDR3 loop is CAWSPGNTEAFF. For the CDR3, the DNA is TGTGCCTGGAGTCCCGGGAACACTGAAGCTTTCTTT.

The sample holds many counts of this clonotype. The V call is TRBV7-2, the J call TRBJ2-1, with 8 bases that match TRBD2. The germline V gene encodes CDR1 SGHTA and CDR2 FQGNSA. This CDR3 comprises 16 residues. The ends lost 1 base at V and 8 bases at J; junction bases unmatched: 10. The CDR3 loop reads CASSLVGPGLGDEQFF. Here the CDR3 DNA reads TGTGCCAGCAGCTTAGTGGGACCGGGACTAGGGGATGAGCAGTTCTTC.

This clonotype was counted ten times or more. The chain employs TRBV6-5 and TRBJ2-7; 7 positions agree with TRBD1. With 5 bases clipped from V and 0 bases from J, the junction kept 7 bases outside the gene matches. Germline CDR1 MNHEY, CDR2 SVGAGI. The CDR3 is 15 residues long. CDR3 amino acids: CASSRPGQRSYEQYF. CDR3 bases: TGTGCCAGCAGTCGCCCGGGACAGCGCTCCTACGAGCAGTACTTC.

This clonotype was seen at least ten times. The J gene is TRBJ2-2, the V gene TRBV28, with D tentatively TRBD2 (6 bases). Trimming left V 2 bases short and J 4 bases short, with 14 bases between. The CDR3 extends over 16 amino acids. Germline loops: CDR1 MDHEN, CDR2 SYDVKM. DNA of the CDR3: TGTGCCAGCAGTTTAATTTTCGGGAGAGGCACCGGGGAGCTGTTTTTT. Its protein product is CASSLIFGRGTGELFF.

In this sample, this clonotype turned up many times. The rearrangement joins TRBV19 to TRBJ2-1; TRBD1 agrees at 9 bases. The CDR3 has 15 amino acids. V was pared by 5 bases and J by 7 bases, with 9 bases of the junction left unmatched. Germline values: CDR1 LNHDA, CDR2 SQIVND (reference sequence). The CDR3 DNA sequence: TGTGCCAGTAGTGCCAGACAGGGGGGAGATAATGAGCAGTTCTTC. Translating gives CASSARQGGDNEQFF.

This clonotype has only a few counts. Since a much larger clone is just one base distant, this may be a read error. The chain combines TRBV5-6 with TRBJ2-7; a weak D match, TRBD2 (6 bases). Trimming took 4 bases from V and 6 from J, leaving 14 bases between them. The CDR3 covers 13 residues. Germline CDR1 is SGHDT and CDR2 is YYEEEE. This CDR3 reads CASSSGLTCEQYF. CDR3 sequence (DNA): TGTGCCAGCAGCAGCGGGCTAACCTGCGAGCAGTACTTC.

This clonotype was seen ten or more times. J is TRBJ2-1 and V is TRBV3-1; the D gene is possibly TRBD1 (6 bases). CDR3 length equals 12 residues. Germline CDR1 LGHDT, CDR2 YNNKEL (reference sequence). The V end lost 2 bases, the J end lost 9 bases, and 8 bases lay between the germline ends. Written as DNA, the CDR3 is TGTGCCAGCAGCCAACAGGGGCCTGAGCAGTTCTTC. Amino acid sequence: CASSQQGPEQFF.

At least ten counts were recorded for this clonotype. This chain links TRBV28 with TRBJ2-3; TRBD1 matches at 7 bases. Germline CDR1 is MDHEN and CDR2 is SYDVKM. This CDR3 spans 14 amino acids. The ends lost 8 bases at V and 3 bases at J; junction bases unmatched: 8. The CDR3 coding sequence is TGTGCCAGCCATACTCGACAGGGTACAGATACGCAGTATTTT. This encodes CASHTRQGTDTQYF.

This clonotype was counted a few times. The chain couples TRBV7-3 to TRBJ2-3; D possibly corresponds to TRBD2 (6 bases). This CDR3 is 15 amino acids long. Trimming removed 4 bases from V and 3 bases from J, with 14 bases in between. CDR1 and CDR2 (germline): SGHTA, FQGTGA. The CDR3 DNA follows: TGTGCCAGCAGCTATCCGGGAGCGGGTACAGATACGCAGTATTTT. It yields the protein CASSYPGAGTDTQYF.

The sample holds many counts of this clonotype. The V gene is TRBV28, the J gene TRBJ1-6; a possible D gene is TRBD1 (5 bases). Trimming took off 5 bases at V and 12 bases at J, with 8 bases between the two ends. CDR1 and CDR2 (germline): MDHEN, SYDVKM. The CDR3 length is 11 residues. CDR3 loop: CASSDSRPLHF. Here the CDR3 DNA reads TGTGCCAGCAGTGACAGCCGACCCCTCCACTTT.

This clonotype was recorded at least ten times. In DNA, the CDR3 is TGCAGTGCCGCCCCCGGACTCACCTTC. Protein product: CSAAPGLTF. This chain connects TRBV20-1 to TRBJ1-2; D gene unclear. Trimming removed 6 bases at V and 13 bases at J, with 12 bases between. The CDR3 runs to 9 residues. Germline loops: CDR1 DFQATT, CDR2 SNEGSKA (reference sequence).

Worth noting for this clonotype: A much larger clone is a single base away; this may be a read error. The J gene is TRBJ1-1, the V gene TRBV5-1; 8 bases fit TRBD1. Unmatched junction bases numbered 5, after V lost 4 bases and J lost 3 bases. Germline CDR1 is SGHRS and CDR2 is YFSETQ. This CDR3 has 14 residues. CDR3 bases: TGCGCCAGCAGCGGGGGACAGGTGCACACTGAAGCTTTCTTT. Protein: CASSGGQVHTEAFF.

This clonotype was seen repeatedly, ten times or more. This sequence joins TRBV28 and TRBJ2-3; D possibly corresponds to TRBD2 (5 bases). The germline gives CDR1 MDHEN, CDR2 SYDVKM. CDR3 size: 15 residues. V lost 6 bases and J 0 bases, leaving 13 bases between the germline ends. The CDR3: CASSAPSSSTDTQYF. For the CDR3, the DNA is TGTGCCAGCAGCGCCCCTAGCTCTAGCACAGATACGCAGTATTTT.

Many counts were recorded for this clonotype. The chain is built from TRBV7-2 and TRBJ2-1, with 8 bases identical to TRBD2. CDR1 and CDR2 (germline): SGHTA, FQGNSA. The CDR3 is made up of 15 amino acids. J was trimmed by 2 bases and V by 3 bases; bases with no gene match: 3. The CDR3 reads CASSFSGSPYNEQFF. The CDR3, as DNA: TGTGCCAGCAGCTTCAGCGGGAGCCCCTACAATGAGCAGTTCTTC.